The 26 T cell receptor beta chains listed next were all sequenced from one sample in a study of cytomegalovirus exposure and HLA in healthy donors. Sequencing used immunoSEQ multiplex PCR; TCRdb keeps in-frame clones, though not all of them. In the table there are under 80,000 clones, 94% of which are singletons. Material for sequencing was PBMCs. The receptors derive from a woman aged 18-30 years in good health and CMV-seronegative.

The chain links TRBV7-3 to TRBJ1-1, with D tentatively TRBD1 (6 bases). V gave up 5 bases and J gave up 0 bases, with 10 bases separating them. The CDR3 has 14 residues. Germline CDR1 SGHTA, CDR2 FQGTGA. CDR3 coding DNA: TGTGCCAGCAGCCTTACAGGGATGAACACTGAAGCTTTCTTT. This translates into CASSLTGMNTEAFF.

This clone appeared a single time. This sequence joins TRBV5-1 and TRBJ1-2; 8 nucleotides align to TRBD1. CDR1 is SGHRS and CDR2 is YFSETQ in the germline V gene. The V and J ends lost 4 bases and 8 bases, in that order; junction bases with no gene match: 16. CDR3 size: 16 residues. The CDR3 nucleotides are TGCGCCAGCAGCCCTGGACAGGGTTCCTCCCTCGGGGGCTACACCTTC. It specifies CASSPGQGSSLGGYTF.

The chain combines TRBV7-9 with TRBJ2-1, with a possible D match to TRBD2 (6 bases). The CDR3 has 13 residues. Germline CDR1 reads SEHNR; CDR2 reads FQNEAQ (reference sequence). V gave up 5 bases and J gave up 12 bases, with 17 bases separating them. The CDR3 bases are TGTGCCAGCAGCCCCGGGGGAGCTCAGGGGCAGTTCTTC. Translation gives CASSPGGAQGQFF.

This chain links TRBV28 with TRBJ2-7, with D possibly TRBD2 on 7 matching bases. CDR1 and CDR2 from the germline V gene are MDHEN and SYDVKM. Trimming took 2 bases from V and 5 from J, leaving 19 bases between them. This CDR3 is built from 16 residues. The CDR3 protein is CASSLSTARGRDEQYF. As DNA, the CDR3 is TGTGCCAGCAGTTTAAGCACAGCAAGGGGGAGGGACGAGCAGTACTTC.

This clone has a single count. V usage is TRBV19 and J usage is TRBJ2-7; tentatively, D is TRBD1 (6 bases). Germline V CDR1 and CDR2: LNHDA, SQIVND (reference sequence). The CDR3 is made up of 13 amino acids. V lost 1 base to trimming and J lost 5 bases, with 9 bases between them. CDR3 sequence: CASSIGTGNEQYF. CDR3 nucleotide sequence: TGTGCCAGTAGTATAGGCACAGGGAACGAGCAGTACTTC.

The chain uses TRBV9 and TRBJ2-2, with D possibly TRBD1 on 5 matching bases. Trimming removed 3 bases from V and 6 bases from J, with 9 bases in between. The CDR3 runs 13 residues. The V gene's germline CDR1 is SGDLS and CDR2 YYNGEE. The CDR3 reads CASSGGRAGELFF. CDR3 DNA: TGTGCCAGCAGCGGGGGCCGAGCCGGGGAGCTGTTTTTT.

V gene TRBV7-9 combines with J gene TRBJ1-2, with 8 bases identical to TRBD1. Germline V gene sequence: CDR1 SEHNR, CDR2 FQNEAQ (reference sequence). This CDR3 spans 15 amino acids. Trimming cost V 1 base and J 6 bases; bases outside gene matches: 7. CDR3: CASSLDSTGVHGYTF. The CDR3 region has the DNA TGTGCCAGCAGCTTAGACTCGACAGGGGTGCATGGCTACACCTTC.

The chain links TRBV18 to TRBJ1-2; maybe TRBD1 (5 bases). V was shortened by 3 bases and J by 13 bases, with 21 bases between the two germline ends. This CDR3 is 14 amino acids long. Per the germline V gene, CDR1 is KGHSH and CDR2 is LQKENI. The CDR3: CASSPPRDVLTATF. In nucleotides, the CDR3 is TGTGCCAGCTCACCCCCCAGGGATGTATTGACAGCCACCTTC.

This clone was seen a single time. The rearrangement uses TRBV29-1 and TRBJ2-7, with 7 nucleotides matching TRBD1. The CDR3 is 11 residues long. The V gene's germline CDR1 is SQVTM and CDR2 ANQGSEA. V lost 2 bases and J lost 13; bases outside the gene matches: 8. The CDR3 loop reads CSVELQGSRYF. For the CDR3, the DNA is TGCAGCGTTGAACTACAGGGGTCTCGTTACTTC.

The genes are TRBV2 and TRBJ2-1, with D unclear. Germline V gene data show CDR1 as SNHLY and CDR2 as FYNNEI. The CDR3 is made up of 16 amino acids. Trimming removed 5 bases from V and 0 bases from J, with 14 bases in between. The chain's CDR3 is CASSQLTPSSYNEQFF. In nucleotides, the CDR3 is TGTGCCAGCAGTCAATTGACTCCCAGCTCCTACAATGAGCAGTTCTTC. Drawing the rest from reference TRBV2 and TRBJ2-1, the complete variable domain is EPEVTQTPSHQVTQMGQEVILRCVPISNHLYFYWYRQILGQKVEFLVSFYNNEISEKSEIFDDQFSVERPDGSNFTLKIRSTKLEDSAMYFCASSQLTPSSYNEQFFGPGTRLTVL.

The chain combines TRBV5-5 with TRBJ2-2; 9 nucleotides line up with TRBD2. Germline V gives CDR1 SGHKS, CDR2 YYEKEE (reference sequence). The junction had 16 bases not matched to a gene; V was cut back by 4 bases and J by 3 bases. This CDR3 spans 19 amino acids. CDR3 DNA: TGTGCCAGCAGCCCCATACGACCAATAGGGACTAGCCACACCGGGGAGCTGTTTTTT. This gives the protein CASSPIRPIGTSHTGELFF.

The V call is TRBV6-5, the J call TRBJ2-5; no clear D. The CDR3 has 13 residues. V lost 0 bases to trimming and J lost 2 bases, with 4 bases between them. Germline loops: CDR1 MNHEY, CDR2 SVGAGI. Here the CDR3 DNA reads TGTGCCAGCAGTTACTCCCTACAAGAGACCCAGTACTTC. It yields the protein CASSYSLQETQYF.

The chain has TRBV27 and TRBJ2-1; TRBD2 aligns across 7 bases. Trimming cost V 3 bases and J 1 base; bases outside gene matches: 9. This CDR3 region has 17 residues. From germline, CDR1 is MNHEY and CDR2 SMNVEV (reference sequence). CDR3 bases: TGTGCCAGCAGTTTTAGGTTTTTTAGCGGGTCCTACAATGAGCAGTTCTTC. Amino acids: CASSFRFFSGSYNEQFF.

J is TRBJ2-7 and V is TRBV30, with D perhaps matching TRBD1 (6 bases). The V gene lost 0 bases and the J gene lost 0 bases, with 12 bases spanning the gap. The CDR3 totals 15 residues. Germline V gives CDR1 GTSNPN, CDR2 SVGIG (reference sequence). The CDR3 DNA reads TGTGCCTGGAGTGTACGACAGGCATACTCCTACGAGCAGTACTTC. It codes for CAWSVRQAYSYEQYF. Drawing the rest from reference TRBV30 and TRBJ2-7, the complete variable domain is SQTIHQWPATLVQPVGSPLSLECTVEGTSNPNLYWYRQAAGRGLQLLFYSVGIGQISSEVPQNLSASRPQDRQFILSSKKLLLSDSGFYLCAWSVRQAYSYEQYFGPGTRLTVT.

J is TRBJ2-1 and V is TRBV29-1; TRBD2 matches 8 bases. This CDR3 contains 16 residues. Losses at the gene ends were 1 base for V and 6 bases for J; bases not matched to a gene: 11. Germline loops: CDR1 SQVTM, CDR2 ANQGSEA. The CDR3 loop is CSVEGVSGRVFNEQFF. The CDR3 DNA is TGCAGCGTTGAAGGTGTTTCCGGGAGGGTCTTCAATGAGCAGTTCTTC.

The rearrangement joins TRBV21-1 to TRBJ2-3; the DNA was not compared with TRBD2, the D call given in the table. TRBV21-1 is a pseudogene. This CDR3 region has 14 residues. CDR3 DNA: TGTGCCAGCAGCAGGGGGCGCGGGGGGGATACGCAGTATTTT. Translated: CASSRGRGGDTQYF.

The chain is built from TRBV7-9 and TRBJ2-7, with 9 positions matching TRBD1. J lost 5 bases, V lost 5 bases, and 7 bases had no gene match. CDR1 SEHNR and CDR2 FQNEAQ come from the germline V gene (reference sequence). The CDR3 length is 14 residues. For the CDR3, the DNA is TGTGCCAGCAGCGAACAGGGGGCGATCCACGAGCAGTACTTC. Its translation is CASSEQGAIHEQYF.

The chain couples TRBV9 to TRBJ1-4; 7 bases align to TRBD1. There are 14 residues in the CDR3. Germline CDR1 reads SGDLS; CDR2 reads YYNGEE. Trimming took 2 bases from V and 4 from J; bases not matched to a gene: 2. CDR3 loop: CASSVDRINEKLFF. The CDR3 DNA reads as TGTGCCAGCAGCGTGGACAGGATTAATGAAAAACTGTTTTTT.

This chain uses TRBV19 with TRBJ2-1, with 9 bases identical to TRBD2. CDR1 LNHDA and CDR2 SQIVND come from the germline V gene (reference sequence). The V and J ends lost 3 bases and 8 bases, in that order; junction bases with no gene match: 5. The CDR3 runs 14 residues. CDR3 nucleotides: TGTGCCAGTAGTATTTTGGCGGGAGGGGATGAGCAGTTCTTC. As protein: CASSILAGGDEQFF.

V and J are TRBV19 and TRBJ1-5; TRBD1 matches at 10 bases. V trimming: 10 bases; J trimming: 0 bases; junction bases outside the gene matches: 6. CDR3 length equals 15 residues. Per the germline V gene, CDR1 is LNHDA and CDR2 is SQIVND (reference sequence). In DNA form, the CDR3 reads TGTGCCACCCGGGACAGGGGATATAGCAATCAGCCCCAGCATTTT. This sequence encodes CATRDRGYSNQPQHF.

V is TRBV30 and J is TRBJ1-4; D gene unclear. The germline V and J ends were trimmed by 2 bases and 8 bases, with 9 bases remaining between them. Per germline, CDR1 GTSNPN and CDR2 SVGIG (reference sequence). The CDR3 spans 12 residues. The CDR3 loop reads CAWSRMREKLFF. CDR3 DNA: TGTGCCTGGAGTAGGATGCGGGAAAAACTGTTTTTT.

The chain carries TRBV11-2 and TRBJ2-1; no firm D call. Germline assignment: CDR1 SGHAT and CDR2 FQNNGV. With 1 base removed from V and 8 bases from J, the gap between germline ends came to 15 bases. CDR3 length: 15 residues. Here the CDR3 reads CASSLVTSDLHEQFF. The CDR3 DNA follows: TGTGCCAGCAGCTTAGTCACCTCCGACTTACATGAGCAGTTCTTC. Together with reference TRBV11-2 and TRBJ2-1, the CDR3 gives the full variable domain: EAGVAQSPRYKIIEKRQSVAFWCNPISGHATLYWYQQILGQGPKLLIQFQNNGVVDDSQLPKDRFSAERLKGVDSTLKIQPAKLEDSAVYLCASSLVTSDLHEQFFGPGTRLTVL.

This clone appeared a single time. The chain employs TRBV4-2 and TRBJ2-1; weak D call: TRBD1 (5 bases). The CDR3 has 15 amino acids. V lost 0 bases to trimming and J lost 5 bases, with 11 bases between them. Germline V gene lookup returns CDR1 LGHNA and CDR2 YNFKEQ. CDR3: CASSQELGENNEQFF. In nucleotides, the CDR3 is TGTGCCAGCAGCCAAGAGCTAGGGGAAAACAATGAGCAGTTCTTC.

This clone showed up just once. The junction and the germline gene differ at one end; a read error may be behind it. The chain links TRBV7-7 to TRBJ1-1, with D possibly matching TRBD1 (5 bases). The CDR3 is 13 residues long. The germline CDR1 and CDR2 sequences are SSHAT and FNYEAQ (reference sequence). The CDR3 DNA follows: TGTGCTAGCAGCTTAGTTGCAGGGTCTGAAGCTTTCTTT. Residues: CASSLVAGSEAFF.

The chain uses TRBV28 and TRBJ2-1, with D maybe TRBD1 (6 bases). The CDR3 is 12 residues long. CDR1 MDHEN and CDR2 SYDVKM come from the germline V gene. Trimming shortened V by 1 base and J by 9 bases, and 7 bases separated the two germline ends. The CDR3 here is CASSLLGGEQFF. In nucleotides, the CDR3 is TGTGCCAGCAGTTTATTAGGGGGTGAGCAGTTCTTC. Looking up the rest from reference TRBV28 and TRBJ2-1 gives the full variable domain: DVKVTQSSRYLVKRTGEKVFLECVQDMDHENMFWYRQDPGLGLRLIYFSYDVKMKEKGDIPEGYSVSREKKERFSLILESASTNQTSMYLCASSLLGGEQFFGPGTRLTVL.

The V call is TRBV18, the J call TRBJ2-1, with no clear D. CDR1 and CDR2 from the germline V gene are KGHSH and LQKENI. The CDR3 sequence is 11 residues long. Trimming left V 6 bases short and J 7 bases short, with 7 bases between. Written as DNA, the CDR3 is TGTGCCAGCTCGCAAGCAAATGAGCAGTTCTTC. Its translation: CASSQANEQFF.